The rows below give T cell receptor beta chains drawn from one sample of a study of T cell repertoires in cytomegalovirus infection. Each CDR3 protein is one row after TCRdb ran MiXCR on the reads. The sample lists 490,000 or so distinct CDR3 sequences, about 10% occurring once. The sample was PBMCs. Every receptor here comes from a human donor in good health (CMV status not recorded). Some clones in this sample may be carry-over from other donors' samples. The CDR3 runs from the conserved cysteine through the conserved F or W. D genes are given only for firm matches. Size values are once, few and many counts, or a class for expanded clones, and some rows have none.

j_gene	d_gene	len	v_gene	abundance	CDR3aa	CDR3nt
TRBJ1-2	NA	13	TRBV20-1	many	CSARDQGSYGYTF	TGCAGTGCTAGAGATCAGGGGAGCTATGGCTACACCTTC
TRBJ1-5	NA	10	TRBV6-8	few	CASSYPPQHF	TGTGCCAGCAGTTACCCCCCCCAGCATTTT
TRBJ2-5	NA	13	TRBV19	NA	CASSRDIQETQYF	TGTGCCAGTAGCAGGGACATCCAAGAGACCCAGTACTTC
TRBJ1-2	NA	13	TRBV20-1	once	CSIVPRGGYGYTF	TGCAGTATAGTACCGAGGGGAGGGTATGGCTACACCTTC
TRBJ2-5	NA	15	TRBV10-3	NA	CAISGRGTVQETQYF	TGTGCCATCAGTGGACGTGGGACGGTACAAGAGACCCAGTACTTC
TRBJ2-1	TRBD2	15	TRBV4-1	many	CASSQVPSGNNEQFF	TGCGCCAGCAGCCAAGTCCCTAGCGGGAACAATGAGCAGTTCTTC
TRBJ2-2	NA	14	TRBV6-1	many	CASSPGRGSRELFF	TGTGCCAGCAGCCCGGGTAGGGGAAGCCGGGAGCTGTTTTTT
TRBJ2-5	TRBD2	14	TRBV20-1	many	CSARRLAVQETQYF	TGCAGTGCTAGAAGGCTAGCGGTACAAGAGACCCAGTACTTC
TRBJ1-1	NA	15	TRBV7-6	many	CASSLERGGNTEAFF	TGTGCCAGCAGCTTAGAGAGGGGCGGGAACACTGAAGCTTTCTTT
TRBJ2-7	TRBD2	14	TRBV6-2/TRBV6-3	few	CASSLAGGLREQYF	TGTGCCAGCTCACTAGCGGGAGGTCTACGAGAACAGTACTTC
TRBJ2-1	NA	16	TRBV19	many	CASNPGTPRNYNEQFF	TGTGCCAGTAATCCCGGGACCCCTCGCAACTACAATGAGCAGTTCTTC
TRBJ2-1	NA	18	TRBV7-8	many	CASSLALAGSTPYNEQFF	TGTGCCAGCAGCTTAGCCCTGGCGGGCTCTACCCCCTACAATGAGCAGTTCTTC
TRBJ1-1	NA	12	TRBV29-1	NA	CSVEGMNTEAFF	TGCAGCGTTGAAGGAATGAACACTGAAGCTTTCTTT
TRBJ2-7	TRBD2	17	TRBV5-8	NA	CASSLALLAGVLYEQYF	TGTGCCAGCAGCTTGGCCCTACTAGCGGGAGTTCTCTACGAGCAGTACTTC
TRBJ1-5	NA	15	TRBV6-2/TRBV6-3	many	CASSFIGSGHQPQHF	TGTGCCAGCAGTTTCATAGGGTCCGGGCATCAGCCCCAGCATTTT
TRBJ2-7	TRBD2	16	TRBV5-4	many	CASSFAAGGLMGEQYF	TGTGCCAGCAGCTTCGCAGCGGGAGGGTTGATGGGCGAGCAGTACTTC
TRBJ2-5	TRBD2	13	TRBV7-3	many	CASSLASGETQYF	TGTGCCAGCAGCTTAGCTAGCGGTGAGACCCAGTACTTC
TRBJ1-6	NA	14	TRBV20-1	few	CSARLDSYISPLHF	TGCAGTGCTAGACTAGACAGCTATATTTCACCCCTCCACTTT
TRBJ2-1	NA	13	TRBV27	NA	CASSFRRREQQFF	TGTGCCAGCAGTTTCCGACGCCGGGAGCAGCAGTTCTTC
TRBJ1-2	TRBD1	14	TRBV5-1	few	CASSPGQEGDGYTF	TGCGCCAGCAGCCCAGGACAGGAAGGAGATGGCTACACCTTC
TRBJ2-5	NA	12	TRBV12-3/TRBV12-4	NA	CASSPSGETRYF	TGTGCCAGCAGTCCTTCCGGGGAGACCCGGTACTTC
TRBJ2-1	TRBD2	16	TRBV24-1	NA	CATSDPTSGGNNEQFF	TGTGCCACCAGTGACCCGACTAGCGGGGGGAACAATGAGCAGTTCTTC
TRBJ1-1	NA	13	TRBV20-1	many	CSAQRPPNTEAFF	TGCAGTGCTCAGAGACCCCCGAACACTGAAGCTTTCTTT
TRBJ2-1	NA	15	TRBV19	many	CASSMGAGAPSGQFF	TGTGCCAGTAGTATGGGGGCGGGAGCCCCGTCGGGGCAGTTCTTC
TRBJ2-2	NA	14	TRBV6-2/TRBV6-3	once	CASTRGGSTGELFF	TGTGCCAGCACCAGGGGGGGGTCCACCGGGGAGCTGTTTTTT
TRBJ2-1	NA	15	TRBV19	many	CASSTRLGQYNEQFF	TGTGCCAGTAGTACCCGACTCGGACAGTACAATGAGCAGTTCTTC
TRBJ2-3	NA	12	TRBV15	NA	CATSRPPDTQYF	TGTGCCACCAGCAGACCTCCAGATACGCAGTATTTT
TRBJ2-5	TRBD2	16	TRBV12-3/TRBV12-4	many	CASSLPGVAGWETQYF	TGTGCCAGCAGTTTACCCGGGGTAGCGGGGTGGGAGACCCAGTACTTC
TRBJ1-5	NA	14	TRBV27	many	CASSAVPRGQPQHF	TGTGCCAGCAGTGCAGTACCCCGGGGTCAGCCCCAGCATTTT
TRBJ2-1	NA	17	TRBV7-3	many	CASSLYPPGVSVDEQFF	TGTGCCAGCAGCTTATATCCCCCCGGAGTCTCTGTTGATGAGCAGTTCTTC
TRBJ2-7	NA	13	TRBV6-5	many	CASSYGRVYEQYF	TGTGCCAGCAGTTATGGTAGGGTATACGAGCAGTACTTC
TRBJ1-6	NA	12	TRBV2	NA	CASSPGNSPLHF	TGTGCCAGCAGTCCCGGGAATTCACCCCTCCACTTT
TRBJ2-7	TRBD2	17	TRBV20-1	many	CSARDEASGLILDEQYF	TGCAGTGCTAGAGATGAGGCTAGCGGACTTATCCTAGACGAGCAGTACTTC
TRBJ2-3	NA	15	TRBV20-1	NA	CSARPRGAFPDTQYF	TGCAGTGCTAGGCCCAGGGGGGCCTTTCCAGATACGCAGTATTTT
TRBJ1-1	NA	14	TRBV29-1	NA	CSVWGRLGNTEAFF	TGCAGCGTATGGGGTCGGCTTGGGAACACTGAAGCTTTCTTT
TRBJ1-6	NA	15	TRBV5-6	many	CASSYAPGQGSPLHF	TGTGCCAGCAGCTACGCCCCGGGCCAAGGTTCACCCCTCCACTTT
TRBJ2-1	TRBD2	14	TRBV28	many	CASRRGGPHNEQFF	TGTGCCAGCAGGCGGGGAGGGCCACACAATGAGCAGTTCTTC
TRBJ2-2	NA	15	TRBV6-1	many	CASRIQGSGTGELFF	TGTGCCAGCAGGATACAGGGTTCTGGCACCGGGGAGCTGTTTTTT
TRBJ2-5	NA	14	TRBV18	many	CASSPGAAQETQYF	TGTGCCAGCTCACCAGGGGCAGCCCAAGAGACCCAGTACTTC
TRBJ2-3	NA	15	TRBV5-1	NA	CASKRDQRGTDTQYF	TGCGCCAGCAAGAGGGATCAGCGGGGCACAGATACGCAGTATTTT
TRBJ2-2	TRBD2	19	TRBV24-1	many	CATSDIPGTSGRNTGELFF	TGTGCCACCAGTGATATACCCGGGACTAGCGGGAGAAACACCGGGGAGCTGTTTTTT